A single T cell receptor beta chain is shown here with its context. The target antigen is unknown. This sample stems from a study of beta chain features in type 1 diabetes. Whole-study results and caveats: Shortening of TCRB CDR3s, moderate but significant, appeared in all four CD4+ subsets of Type 1 diabetes patients. The naive, central memory and Treg TCRB repertoires showed an apparent similarity that was greater among patients than among healthy donors.

All of the isolated RNA was reverse transcribed, so expressed TCRB transcripts were sequenced. Data came from immunoSEQ multiplex PCR; TCRdb stores just in-frame clones and leaves some out. This sample has around 600,000 clones; around an eighth occur once, and the top ten carry 0.095% to 0.15%. The CDR3 is 15 amino acids. Trimming stripped 6 bases from V and 3 bases from J, with 16 bases between. CDR1 and CDR2 from the germline V gene are MNHEY and SMNVEV (reference sequence). The chain carries TRBV27 and TRBJ2-3; maybe TRBD2 (5 bases). The TCR sequence derives from a man aged 30 to 39 with type 1 diabetes. Material for sequencing was naive CD4+ T cells from blood. CDR3 protein: CASRLVGPKTDTQYF. CDR3 bases: TGTGCCAGCAGACTAGTCGGACCTAAGACAGATACGCAGTATTTT.